This TCR beta chain was profiled in a study of T cell responses to AZD1222 COVID-19 vaccine. Study findings and constraints: CD4 TCRs covered the whole spike, strongest at regions 160-218 and 743-854. Among those given AZD1222, only 5 to 7 were seropositive at baseline. Clonal diversity may have been underestimated, and the donors were mostly white British, with more females than males. Spike-specific TCR breadth and depth went up after people got two AZD1222 doses.

V lost 0 bases to trimming and J lost 6 bases; unmatched junction nucleotides: 1. This CDR3 region has 14 residues. CDR1 is MNHEY, CDR2 SMNVEV, per germline (reference sequence). On this clone: Its cognate antigen is unknown.

Clones were read by immunoSEQ multiplex PCR, and TCRdb kept only the in-frame ones, dropping some. This sample yields roughly 150,000 clones, of which 85% to 90% are seen a single time; roughly 10% belongs to the top ten. The receptor was isolated from an adult who received the AZD1222 COVID-19 vaccine. Material: peripheral blood, obtained 28 days after the second AZD1222 dose. J is TRBJ2-2 and V is TRBV27; 7 nucleotides match TRBD2. The CDR3: CASSLSAGAGELFF. The CDR3 nucleotides are TGTGCCAGCAGTTTATCCGCGGGGGCCGGGGAGCTGTTTTTT.